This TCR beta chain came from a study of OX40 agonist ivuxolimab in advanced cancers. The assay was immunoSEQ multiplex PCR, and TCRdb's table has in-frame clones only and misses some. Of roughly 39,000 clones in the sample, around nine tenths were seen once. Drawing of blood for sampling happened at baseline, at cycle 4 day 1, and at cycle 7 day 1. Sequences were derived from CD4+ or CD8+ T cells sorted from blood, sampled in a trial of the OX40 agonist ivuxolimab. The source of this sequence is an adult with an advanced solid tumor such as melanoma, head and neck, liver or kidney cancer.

In nucleotides, the CDR3 is TGTGCCAGCAGCAGAGCCGGGACTAGCGGATACAATGAGCAGTTCTTC. This sequence encodes CASSRAGTSGYNEQFF. The chain couples TRBV5-4 to TRBJ2-1, with 11 bases lining up with TRBD2. Germline V CDR1 and CDR2: SGHNT, YYREEE (reference sequence). The CDR3 is 16 amino acids. Losses at the gene ends were 4 bases for V and 4 bases for J; bases not matched to a gene: 7.